The text below deals with one T cell receptor (beta chain). Per the germline V gene, CDR1 is LNHDA and CDR2 is SQIVND (reference sequence). The CDR3 loop spans 14 amino acids. V was pared by 7 bases and J by 6 bases, with 18 bases between. These data originate in a study of T cell changes during pregnancy in multiple sclerosis. Clones were read by immunoSEQ multiplex PCR, and TCRdb kept only the in-frame ones, dropping some. The data hold under 85,000 clones, with under 95% observed a single time. This clonotype was obtained from a female donor with multiple sclerosis, enrolled in a pregnancy study. The V call is TRBV19, the J call TRBJ1-1; D is possibly TRBD1 (6 bases). The sequencing used CD4+ T cells from peripheral blood mononuclear cells, collected in the second trimester of pregnancy. CDR3: CASKYQGLSPEAFF. The CDR3 coding sequence is TGTGCCAGTAAATACCAGGGGCTAAGCCCTGAAGCTTTCTTT.